The T cell receptor (beta chain) under discussion was sequenced for a study of multiple sclerosis patients with progressive multifocal leukoencephalopathy. The protocol was immunoSEQ multiplex PCR, while the TCRdb copy is restricted to in-frame clones and leaves out a portion. Of roughly 30,000 clones in the sample, roughly 90% were seen once. The sample's time point: before natalizumab initiation. There are 16 residues in the CDR3. V dropped 1 base and J dropped 3; count of bases not matched to a gene: 4. The germline gives CDR1 SGHAT, CDR2 FQNNGV. The receptor was derived from a human donor with multiple sclerosis. J is TRBJ2-1 and V is TRBV11-2, with 9 bases that match TRBD2. Material: PBMCs. The CDR3 DNA reads as TGTGCCAGCAGCTTAGGGCTAGCGGGGTTCTACAATGAGCAGTTCTTC. Its protein product is CASSLGLAGFYNEQFF.